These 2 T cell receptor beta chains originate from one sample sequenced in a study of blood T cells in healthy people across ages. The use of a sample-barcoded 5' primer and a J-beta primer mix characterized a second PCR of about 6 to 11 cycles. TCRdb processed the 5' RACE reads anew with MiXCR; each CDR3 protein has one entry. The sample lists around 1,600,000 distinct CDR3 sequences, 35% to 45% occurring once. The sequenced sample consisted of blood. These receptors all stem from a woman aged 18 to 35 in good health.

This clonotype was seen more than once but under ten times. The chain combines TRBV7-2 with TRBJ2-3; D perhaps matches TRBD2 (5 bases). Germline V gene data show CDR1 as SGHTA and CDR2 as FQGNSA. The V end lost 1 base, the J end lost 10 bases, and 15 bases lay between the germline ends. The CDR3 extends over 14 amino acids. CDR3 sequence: CASSLGVASYAQYF. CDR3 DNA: TGTGCCAGCAGCTTAGGGGTAGCGTCCTATGCGCAGTATTTT.

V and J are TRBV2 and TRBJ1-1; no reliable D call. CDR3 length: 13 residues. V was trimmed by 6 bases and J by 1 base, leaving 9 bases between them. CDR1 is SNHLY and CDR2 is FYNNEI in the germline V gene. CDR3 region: CASRENWNTEAFF. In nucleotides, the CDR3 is TGTGCCAGCAGGGAGAATTGGAACACTGAAGCTTTCTTT.